This T cell receptor (beta chain) originates from a study of cytomegalovirus exposure and HLA in healthy donors. Study information: A later analysis reported the 90 to 150 validation repertoires used the same platform as the roughly 700 first-cohort repertoires. Notes on the study in general: Cytomegalovirus association was assigned to more than 150 TCR beta chains. A subsequent analysis found that TCR clusters from the first cohort also tended to co-occur in the roughly 120 validation repertoires, with roughly 95% of cluster scores above 0. A few chains linked to CMV were shown in vitro to be specific for CMV antigens.

V lost 8 bases and J lost 7, with 11 bases in between. Germline V gene lookup returns CDR1 MNHEY and CDR2 SVGAGI. The CDR3 covers 11 residues. Sequenced by immunoSEQ multiplex PCR; TCRdb stores in-frame clones only, minus some. The sample lists some 76,000 clones; around 94% were seen once. Of note for this clone: Its antigen remains unknown.

This sequence originates from a woman aged 18-29 years in good health and CMV-seronegative. The material sequenced was PBMCs. V usage is TRBV6-5 and J usage is TRBJ1-1; D might be TRBD1 (5 bases). The CDR3 loop reads CASSKGDEAFF. The CDR3 nucleotides are TGTGCCAGCTCGAAAGGGGATGAAGCTTTCTTT.